This is a list of T cell receptor beta chains from one sample in a study of blood T cell repertoires in COVID-19. Assay: immunoSEQ multiplex PCR; the TCRdb copy retains only in-frame clones and omits some. Here the sample spans hundreds of thousands of clones, 80% to 90% being singletons. Sequenced sample: PBMCs or T cells enriched from blood (not recorded which). Source of these receptors: a man between 18 and 35 years old who had recovered from COVID-19. The CDR3 runs from the conserved cysteine through the conserved F or W. The order of the fields is D gene, J gene, clone size, V gene, CDR3 DNA, CDR3 protein. D genes are given only for firm matches. The listing skips clone size in some rows; elsewhere it reads once, few, many or a size class.

D: -; J: TRBJ1-6; size: -; V: TRBV7-9; DNA: TGTGCCAGCAGCCGTACAGGGCCCACGAATTCACCCCTCCACTTT; CDR3: CASSRTGPTNSPLHF
D: -; J: TRBJ1-4; size: -; V: TRBV18; DNA: TGTGCCAGCTCACCACTCGTAACAACTAATGAAAAACTGTTTTTT; CDR3: CASSPLVTTNEKLFF
D: -; J: TRBJ2-1; size: -; V: TRBV5-5; DNA: TGTGCCAGCAGCTTAATAGTACAGGTACAATACAATGAGCAGTTCTTC; CDR3: CASSLIVQVQYNEQFF
D: -; J: TRBJ2-1; size: -; V: TRBV27; DNA: TGTGCCAGCAGTTCATTCCTGGGGAGCTCCTACAATGAGCAGTTCTTC; CDR3: CASSSFLGSSYNEQFF
D: -; J: TRBJ1-4; size: -; V: TRBV29-1; DNA: TGCAGCGTTAACAGGGATATTGGTGAAAAACTGTTTTTT; CDR3: CSVNRDIGEKLFF
D: -; J: TRBJ1-4; size: -; V: TRBV10-1; DNA: TGCGCCAGCAGGGGCGGACTGTTGAATGAAAAACTGTTTTTT; CDR3: CASRGGLLNEKLFF
D: -; J: TRBJ2-7; size: few; V: TRBV7-3; DNA: TGTGCCAGCAGCTCGTTCGCAGGGAACTCCTACGAGCAGTACTTC; CDR3: CASSSFAGNSYEQYF
D: -; J: TRBJ2-1; size: -; V: TRBV5-1; DNA: TGCGCCAGCAGCTTGGGACAGGACAATGAGCAGTTCTTC; CDR3: CASSLGQDNEQFF
D: TRBD1; J: TRBJ1-6; size: few; V: TRBV5-1; DNA: TGCGCCAGCAGCTTGGTCCTTGGGACAGAGAATTCACCCCTCCACTTT; CDR3: CASSLVLGTENSPLHF
D: -; J: TRBJ2-2; size: -; V: TRBV7-9; DNA: TGTGCCAGCAGCCTTGGTAGGGCAGGGTTGCCCGGGGAGCTGTTTTTT; CDR3: CASSLGRAGLPGELFF
D: -; J: TRBJ2-4; size: -; V: TRBV7-8; DNA: TGTGCCAGCAGCTTGGCCACGCCCAAAAACATTCAGTACTTC; CDR3: CASSLATPKNIQYF
D: TRBD1; J: TRBJ1-1; size: once; V: TRBV13; DNA: TGTGCCAGCAGCGAACTCCCCGGGACAGCTGAAGCTTTCTTT; CDR3: CASSELPGTAEAFF
D: TRBD2; J: TRBJ2-3; size: -; V: TRBV7-2; DNA: TGTGCCAGCAGCTCATCAACACTAGCGGGAACAGATACGCAGTATTTT; CDR3: CASSSSTLAGTDTQYF
D: -; J: TRBJ2-7; size: -; V: TRBV12-3/TRBV12-4; DNA: TGTGCCAGCAGTAGACCGGGTACCAACGAGCAGTACTTC; CDR3: CASSRPGTNEQYF
D: TRBD1; J: TRBJ2-7; size: -; V: TRBV2; DNA: TGTGCCAGCAGCCGCACCGGGACAGGGGACGTAAGGACCTACGAGCAGTACTTC; CDR3: CASSRTGTGDVRTYEQYF
D: -; J: TRBJ2-2; size: -; V: TRBV20-1; DNA: TGCAGTGCTAGAGGAGTCGGGGAGCTGTTTTTT; CDR3: CSARGVGELFF
D: -; J: TRBJ2-3; size: -; V: TRBV11-3; DNA: TGTGCCAGCAGCTCCATGCGGGGCACAGATACGCAGTATTTT; CDR3: CASSSMRGTDTQYF
D: TRBD1; J: TRBJ1-2; size: -; V: TRBV29-1; DNA: TGCAGCGCCAGGGGGAGTGGCTACACCTTC; CDR3: CSARGSGYTF
D: -; J: TRBJ2-3; size: -; V: TRBV24-1; DNA: -; CDR3: CATSDLHQREYF
D: TRBD2; J: TRBJ2-1; size: once; V: TRBV28; DNA: TGTGCCAGCAGTTTAGATAGCGGGTACTCCTACAATGAGCAGTTCTTC; CDR3: CASSLDSGYSYNEQFF
D: -; J: TRBJ2-1; size: -; V: TRBV7-9; DNA: TGTGCCAGCAGCCCCTCCTCGGGAGCTGTCGATGAGCAGTTCTTC; CDR3: CASSPSSGAVDEQFF
D: TRBD2; J: TRBJ2-4; size: -; V: TRBV7-8; DNA: TGTGCCAGCAGCTTAGCTTCGACTAGCGGGAGATTGAGTGGGAACATTCAGTACTTC; CDR3: CASSLASTSGRLSGNIQYF
D: -; J: TRBJ1-2; size: -; V: TRBV24-1; DNA: TGTGCCACCAGTGATCTCCCCGGGGGTGGCTACACCTTC; CDR3: CATSDLPGGGYTF
D: TRBD1; J: TRBJ2-1; size: -; V: TRBV5-4; DNA: TGTGCCAGCAGCTCAAGAGACAGGGGGTTAAATGAGCAGTTCTTC; CDR3: CASSSRDRGLNEQFF
D: TRBD2; J: TRBJ2-3; size: -; V: TRBV7-2; DNA: TGTGCCAGCAGCTTAGCCCCTTCGGGACTAGCGGGAAGCACAGATACGCAGTATTTT; CDR3: CASSLAPSGLAGSTDTQYF
D: -; J: TRBJ2-7; size: -; V: TRBV7-3; DNA: TGTGCCAGCAGCTTAAATGGGAGAGAGCAGTACTTC; CDR3: CASSLNGREQYF
D: -; J: TRBJ1-4; size: -; V: TRBV28; DNA: TGTGCCAGCAGTTTATCAGCAACTAATGAAAAACTGTTTTTT; CDR3: CASSLSATNEKLFF
D: -; J: TRBJ1-5; size: -; V: TRBV10-3; DNA: TGTGCCATCAGTGATTGGCCCGTGGAGGGCAATCAGCCCCAGCATTTT; CDR3: CAISDWPVEGNQPQHF
D: -; J: TRBJ1-4; size: -; V: TRBV10-2; DNA: TGCGCCAGCAGTGATGGAAGGGGAGGTCTGAGAGAACTGTTTTTT; CDR3: CASSDGRGGLRELFF
D: TRBD2; J: TRBJ2-7; size: -; V: TRBV7-3; DNA: TGTGCCAGCAGCTTGGGAAGCGGGGGGGTGGACGAGCAGTACTTC; CDR3: CASSLGSGGVDEQYF
D: TRBD2; J: TRBJ2-1; size: -; V: TRBV19; DNA: TGTGCCAGTAGTTGGACTAGCGGGGACTACAATGAGCAGTTCTTC; CDR3: CASSWTSGDYNEQFF
D: TRBD2; J: TRBJ2-6; size: -; V: TRBV3-1/TRBV3-2; DNA: TGTGCCAGCACTTCAACCTTGGGACTAGCGGCCGGGGCCAACGTCCTGACTTTC; CDR3: CASTSTLGLAAGANVLTF
D: -; J: TRBJ1-3; size: -; V: TRBV28; DNA: TGTGCCAGCACCACACCCTCCACCATATATTTT; CDR3: CASTTPSTIYF